Listed here are 19 T cell receptor beta chains from one sample, sequenced in a study of Ad26.COV2.S vaccination and SARS-CoV-2 variants. Generated by immunoSEQ multiplex PCR, the TCRdb table keeps only in-frame clones and is missing some. Of under 400,000 clones listed, roughly 84% are singletons. Treatment reported: roughly 19 received Ad26.COV2.S at low or high dose, single or two shots; about 5 received placebo; per-sample allocation not given. It was on day 63 after the first vaccine or placebo injection that samples were taken. Specimen: peripheral blood, collected in a trial of Ad26.COV2.S vaccine versus placebo. The receptors derive from a person aged 18-65 years who received the Ad26.COV2.S COVID-19 vaccine or a placebo.

The rearrangement uses TRBV18 and TRBJ1-3; D remains ambiguous. From germline, CDR1 is KGHSH and CDR2 LQKENI. The ends were cut back, 2 bases at V and 4 bases at J, with 12 bases in the middle. This CDR3 region has 15 residues. The CDR3 loop is CASSPGVSVGNTIYF. The CDR3, as DNA: TGTGCCAGCTCACCAGGTGTGTCAGTCGGAAACACCATATATTTT. Full variable domain (remainder filled in from reference TRBV18 and TRBJ1-3): NAGVMQNPRHLVRRRGQEARLRCSPMKGHSHVYWYRQLPEEGLKFMVYLQKENIIDESGMPKERFSAEFPKEGPSILRIQQVVRGDSAAYFCASSPGVSVGNTIYFGEGSWLTVV.

The V call is TRBV10-3, the J call TRBJ1-1, with D perhaps TRBD1 (6 bases). This CDR3 region has 13 residues. Germline-derived CDR1 and CDR2 are ENHRY and SYGVKD. Trimming left V 1 base short and J 4 bases short, with 7 bases between. This chain's CDR3 is CAISEYRATEAFF. The DNA of the CDR3 is TGTGCCATCAGTGAGTACAGGGCCACTGAAGCTTTCTTT.

The V and J genes are TRBV28 and TRBJ1-5, with D perhaps matching TRBD1 (5 bases). V lost 3 bases, J lost 5 bases, and 11 bases lay in between. Germline CDR1 MDHEN, CDR2 SYDVKM. The CDR3 loop spans 14 amino acids. The CDR3 coding sequence is TGTGCCAGCAGTTTGGGGGGAGGGGATCAGCCCCAGCATTTT. It yields the protein CASSLGGGDQPQHF.

This clone has only a few counts. This chain connects TRBV9 to TRBJ2-7, with unresolved D. The CDR3 sequence is 13 residues long. Germline loops: CDR1 SGDLS, CDR2 YYNGEE. V lost 0 bases and J lost 12, with 16 bases in between. CDR3 in DNA: TGTGCCAGCAGCGTAGCTTCAGCCCCTTCGGGGTACTTC. Amino acids: CASSVASAPSGYF.

The chain carries TRBV30 and TRBJ1-1; D is ambiguous. Trimming cost V 3 bases and J 6 bases, with 11 bases left between them. CDR1 and CDR2 from the germline V gene are GTSNPN and SVGIG (reference sequence). This CDR3 region has 12 residues. CDR3 sequence (DNA): TGTGCCTGGAGGGAAAGCCGTTCTGAAGCTTTCTTT. Its protein is CAWRESRSEAFF.

The chain couples TRBV5-1 to TRBJ2-3; TRBD1 agrees at 7 bases. CDR3 size: 14 residues. CDR1 SGHRS and CDR2 YFSETQ come from the germline V gene. After removal of 4 bases from V and 2 bases from J, the junction contained 4 bases not matched to a gene. The CDR3 loop reads CASSAGGDTDTQYF. Written as DNA, the CDR3 is TGCGCCAGCAGCGCAGGGGGAGACACAGATACGCAGTATTTT.

This sequence joins TRBV9 and TRBJ1-2; 9 nucleotides line up with TRBD1. The trim removed 0 bases at V and 2 bases at J, leaving 8 bases unmatched. This CDR3 comprises 17 residues. CDR1 and CDR2 (germline): SGDLS, YYNGEE. CDR3 DNA sequence: TGTGCCAGCAGCGTAGCCCAAGACAGGGGGGACAACTATGGCTACACCTTC. Translated: CASSVAQDRGDNYGYTF.

This clone came up a few times. The V call is TRBV7-9, the J call TRBJ2-7, with D possibly TRBD2 on 5 matching bases. Deletions cut 5 bases from V and 7 bases from J, with 18 bases between. Germline V gene data show CDR1 as SEHNR and CDR2 as FQNEAQ (reference sequence). The length of the CDR3 is 14 residues. CDR3 in DNA: TGTGCCAGCAGCCCCCTAGGACTCTCGGAAGAGCAGTACTTC. Its protein product is CASSPLGLSEEQYF.

The gene calls are TRBV4-3 and TRBJ1-1; a weak D match, TRBD1 (5 bases). The V end was cut by 1 base, the J end by 0 bases, with 12 bases between. CDR1 is LGHNA, CDR2 YSLEER, per germline. CDR3 length: 16 residues. CDR3 in DNA: TGCGCCAGCAGCCAAGCCACGACAGTCTTGAACACTGAAGCTTTCTTT. It is translated as CASSQATTVLNTEAFF.

CDR3 DNA sequence: TGTGCCGGGCTTGCCGCCGGGGAGCTGTTTTTT. As protein: CAGLAAGELFF. The genes are TRBV6-6 and TRBJ2-2; D is unresolved. Trimming shortened V by 11 bases and J by 6 bases, and 10 bases separated the two germline ends. CDR1 and CDR2 (germline): MNHNY, SVGAGI (reference sequence). There are 11 residues in the CDR3.

The chain employs TRBV12-3 or TRBV12-4 and TRBJ1-1, with 7 bases lining up with TRBD1. The trim removed 5 bases at V and 3 bases at J, leaving 3 bases unmatched. The CDR3 runs to 13 residues. CDR3 in amino acids: CASSRQGYTEAFF. CDR3 nucleotide sequence: TGTGCCAGCAGTAGACAGGGTTACACTGAAGCTTTCTTT.

The genes are TRBV5-6 and TRBJ1-2, with 7 bases aligning to TRBD1. This CDR3 is 14 amino acids long. V trimming: 0 bases; J trimming: 3 bases; junction bases outside the gene matches: 2. The germline gives CDR1 SGHDT, CDR2 YYEEEE. CDR3 region: CASSLEQGDYGYTF. Written as DNA, the CDR3 is TGTGCCAGCAGCTTGGAGCAGGGGGACTATGGCTACACCTTC.

The chain employs TRBV18 and TRBJ2-1; maybe TRBD1 (5 bases). CDR1 and CDR2 from the germline V gene are KGHSH and LQKENI. CDR3 size: 15 residues. Trimming cost V 0 bases and J 6 bases, with 12 bases left between them. As DNA, the CDR3 is TGTGCCAGCTCACCACCCAACAGGAGACTCAATGAGCAGTTCTTC. This sequence encodes CASSPPNRRLNEQFF.

The CDR3 reads CASSATGSSYNSPLHF. CDR3 nucleotides: TGTGCCAGCAGCGCAACAGGGAGCTCCTATAATTCACCCCTCCACTTT. The chain recombines TRBV9 with TRBJ1-6; D possibly corresponds to TRBD1 (6 bases). The germline gives CDR1 SGDLS, CDR2 YYNGEE. V gave up 3 bases and J gave up 0 bases, with 10 bases separating them. This CDR3 comprises 16 residues.

This chain connects TRBV7-9 to TRBJ2-3; D might be TRBD2 (6 bases). This CDR3 is built from 13 residues. Deletions cut 3 bases from V and 5 bases from J, with 9 bases between. Germline CDR1 SEHNR, CDR2 FQNEAQ (reference sequence). CDR3 nucleotides: TGTGCCAGCAGCTTCGCGGGGATAGATACGCAGTATTTT. The encoded protein is CASSFAGIDTQYF.

The J gene is TRBJ2-3, the V gene TRBV19; 10 bases align to TRBD2. Per germline, CDR1 LNHDA and CDR2 SQIVND (reference sequence). The length of the CDR3 is 15 residues. The V segment lost 6 bases and the J segment 2 bases; nucleotides outside the gene matches: 5. CDR3 DNA: TGTGCCAGTAGGAGAGCGGGGGGGATCACAGATACGCAGTATTTT. It is translated as CASRRAGGITDTQYF.

This clone was seen more than once but under ten times. This chain joins TRBV19 and TRBJ2-1, with TRBD2 matching over 10 bases. The CDR3 length is 15 residues. Germline CDR1 and CDR2: LNHDA and SQIVND (reference sequence). V shed 8 bases, J shed 4 bases, and the junction held 8 bases outside the gene matches. CDR3 residues: CASALSGGAYNEQFF. The CDR3 nucleotides are TGTGCCAGTGCCCTCAGCGGGGGGGCATACAATGAGCAGTTCTTC.

This clone was seen a handful of times. This chain uses TRBV4-1 with TRBJ1-5; D may be TRBD1 (6 bases). CDR3 size: 15 residues. The germline CDR1 and CDR2 sequences are MGHRA and YSYEKL. The V end was cut by 0 bases, the J end by 6 bases, with 12 bases between. The CDR3 DNA is TGCGCCAGCAGCCAAGATCACGCAGGGGCTCAGCCCCAGCATTTT. Translated, it gives CASSQDHAGAQPQHF.

This clone appeared once. The J gene is TRBJ2-5, the V gene TRBV7-6; maybe TRBD2 (5 bases). The germline V gene has CDR1 SGHVS and CDR2 FNYEAQ. The CDR3 covers 16 residues. Trimming stripped 1 base from V and 1 base from J, with 13 bases between. Here the CDR3 reads CASSLGLAVIQETQYF. Written as DNA, the CDR3 is TGTGCCAGCAGCTTAGGTCTAGCAGTCATCCAAGAGACCCAGTACTTC.